Listed below are T cell receptor beta chains from one sample, sequenced in a study of beta chain features in type 1 diabetes. The data were produced by immunoSEQ multiplex PCR, yet TCRdb's version contains in-frame clones alone and is incomplete. The profile shows about 270,000 clones, roughly an eighth of them singletons. Source material: naive CD4+ T cells from blood. The receptors shown here come from a man aged 25 to 40 with type 1 diabetes. The CDR3 runs from the conserved cysteine through the conserved F or W. The order of the fields is V gene, J gene, D gene, clone size, CDR3 length, CDR3 DNA, CDR3 protein. A D gene is named only where the DNA matches it firmly. Size tells how often a clone was seen (once, few, many) or the class of an expanded clone, and some rows leave it out.

>TRBV27|TRBJ2-6|TRBD1|few|14
TGTGCCAGCAGTCTTAAAGCAGGGACAGGCGTCCTGACTTTC
CASSLKAGTGVLTF
>TRBV5-1|TRBJ1-5|.|few|14
TGCGCCAGCAGCTTGTCAGGGCTCGGTCAGCCCCAGCATTTT
CASSLSGLGQPQHF
>TRBV5-4|TRBJ2-5|TRBD1|few|15
TGTGCCAGCAGCTTGAGGGACAGGGGAGGGGAGACCCAGTACTTC
CASSLRDRGGETQYF
>TRBV2|TRBJ1-4|.|few|13
TGTGCCAGCAGTGAAGCTACGGTCGAAAAACTGTTTTTT
CASSEATVEKLFF
>TRBV30|TRBJ1-2|TRBD1|.|12
TGTGCCTGGATGAACAGGGGCTATGGCTACACCTTC
CAWMNRGYGYTF
>TRBV4-2|TRBJ2-7|.|.|13
TGTGCCAGCAGCCAAGATCATTCCTACGAGCAGTACTTC
CASSQDHSYEQYF
>TRBV6-6|TRBJ2-5|TRBD2|.|14
TGTGCCAGCAGTGGGACTAGTTTGGCCGAGACCCAGTACTTC
CASSGTSLAETQYF
>TRBV14|TRBJ2-2|.|few|14
TGTGCCAGCAGCACAGGGTTCGTCACCGGGGAGCTGTTTTTT
CASSTGFVTGELFF
>TRBV5-4|TRBJ2-1|.|few|16
TGTGCCAGCAGCTTGGGGGGCGAAATGGGGGGAGCCCCCCAGTTCTTC
CASSLGGEMGGAPQFF
>TRBV5-1|TRBJ2-1|TRBD2|.|18
TGCGCCAGCAGCTTGTCGTCGATTAGCGGGAGGGCCGAGGATGAGCAGTTCTTC
CASSLSSISGRAEDEQFF
>TRBV7-3|TRBJ2-2|TRBD2|few|15
TGTGCCACAAAGGGACTAGCGGGAGGGCCCGGGGAGCTGTTTTTT
CATKGLAGGPGELFF
>TRBV28|TRBJ1-1|TRBD1|.|13
TGTGCCAGCAGGACAGGGGGCAGGACTGAAGCTTTCTTT
CASRTGGRTEAFF
>TRBV7-9|TRBJ2-5|.|.|13
TGTGCCAGCAGCCCGACAGTGCGAGAGACCCAGTACTTC
CASSPTVRETQYF
>TRBV2|TRBJ2-3|.|.|15
TGTGCCAGCAGCGGCCGACAGCTAAGCACAGATACGCAGTATTTT
CASSGRQLSTDTQYF
>TRBV12-5|TRBJ2-5|.|few|13
TGTGCTAGTGGTTTGTCAGGGGAAGAGACCCAGTACTTC
CASGLSGEETQYF
>TRBV4-3|TRBJ2-7|TRBD2|few|13
TGCGCCAGCAGCCAAGAGGGAGGGGACGAGCAGTACTTC
CASSQEGGDEQYF
>TRBV7-9|TRBJ2-3|.|few|15
TGTGCCAGCAGCTTAGCGCGTGGAGGCACAGATACGCAGTATTTT
CASSLARGGTDTQYF
>TRBV7-2|TRBJ2-1|.|few|15
TGTGCCAGCAGCTTATTGCACAGCTCCTACAATGAGCAGTTCTTC
CASSLLHSSYNEQFF
>TRBV2|TRBJ2-2|TRBD1|.|15
TGTGCCAGCCTGGCCGGGACAGCGAACACCGGGGAGCTGTTTTTT
CASLAGTANTGELFF
>TRBV7-9|TRBJ2-1|.|.|13
TGTGCCAGCAGCTTACAGGGGGGCGATGAGCAGTTCTTC
CASSLQGGDEQFF
>TRBV4-1|TRBJ2-3|.|.|13
TGCGCCAGCAGCCGACTGCGAACAGATACGCAGTATTTT
CASSRLRTDTQYF
>TRBV28|TRBJ1-2|.|few|13
TGTGCCAGCAGCCGAGAGAATAACTATGGCTACACCTTC
CASSRENNYGYTF
>TRBV30|TRBJ2-1|.|.|13
TGTGCCTGGAGTTCTTACGACGCAGGGGAGCAGTTCTTC
CAWSSYDAGEQFF
>TRBV5-1|TRBJ1-3|.|.|14
TGCGCCAGCAGCCTACAGGGTTCAGGAAACACCATATATTTT
CASSLQGSGNTIYF
>TRBV4-3|TRBJ2-7|TRBD1|.|13
TGCGCCAGCAGCCTAGACAGGGACTACGAGCAGTACTTC
CASSLDRDYEQYF
>TRBV5-1|TRBJ2-7|.|.|15
TGCGCCAGCAGCTTGGTTGGCGCCAGCGTCTACGAGCAGTACTTC
CASSLVGASVYEQYF
>TRBV11-1|TRBJ2-7|.|few|16
TGTGCCAGCAGCTTAGCAATGACTACTAACTCCTACGAGCAGTACTTC
CASSLAMTTNSYEQYF
>TRBV5-5|TRBJ2-5|.|.|15
TGTGCCAGCAGCGACGATCCTACTACCCAAGAGACCCAGTACTTC
CASSDDPTTQETQYF
>TRBV5-4|TRBJ1-3|.|few|16
TGTGCCAGCAGCTTACCCCGGACAGACTCTGGAAACACCATATATTTT
CASSLPRTDSGNTIYF
>TRBV19|TRBJ2-7|.|few|17
TGTGCCAGTAGTATATACTACGGAGCGGACCTCTCCTACGAGCAGTACTTC
CASSIYYGADLSYEQYF
>TRBV30|TRBJ2-2|TRBD1|few|15
TGTGCCTGGAGTGTACCCGGGACAGGGGTCGGGGAGCTGTTTTTT
CAWSVPGTGVGELFF
>TRBV4-2|TRBJ1-4|.|few|16
TGTGCCAGCAGCTATCAACCACAGTCAACTAATGAAAAACTGTTTTTT
CASSYQPQSTNEKLFF
>TRBV18|TRBJ2-1|TRBD2|.|14
TGTGCCAGCTCACTGACCGGGACTACCAATGAGCAGTTCTTC
CASSLTGTTNEQFF
>TRBV14|TRBJ2-2|TRBD1|.|15
TGTGCCAGCAGCCAAGTGACAGGGGGCACCGGGGAGCTGTTTTTT
CASSQVTGGTGELFF
>TRBV7-3|TRBJ2-7|.|.|10
TGTGTTTCCGGAGACTACGAGCAGTACTTC
CVSGDYEQYF
>TRBV4-1|TRBJ1-5|.|.|17
TGCGCCAGCAGCCAGGTGAGCAGGGGCCCCAGCAATCAGCCCCAGCATTTT
CASSQVSRGPSNQPQHF
>TRBV9|TRBJ1-2|.|.|14
TGTGCCAGCAGCGAGCCGGCAGGGGACTATGGCTACACCTTC
CASSEPAGDYGYTF
>TRBV7-2|TRBJ2-7|TRBD1|.|19
TGTGCCAGCAGCTTAGCCTCTTATTTTACAGGGGCCACCTCCTACGAGCAGTACTTC
CASSLASYFTGATSYEQYF
>TRBV7-8|TRBJ2-7|TRBD2|.|15
TGTGCCAGCAGCTCCGGACTAGCGCGATACTACGAGCAGTACTTC
CASSSGLARYYEQYF
>TRBV7-9|TRBJ2-1|TRBD1|.|16
TGTGCCAGCAGCGTCCCTCTCGGGACAGTTAACAATGAGCAGTTCTTC
CASSVPLGTVNNEQFF
>TRBV28|TRBJ2-7|TRBD1|.|14
TGTGCCAGCAGTTCAGGGACAGCGTCCTACGAGCAGTACTTC
CASSSGTASYEQYF
>TRBV7-3|TRBJ2-1|TRBD2|few|16
TGTGCCAGCAGCCCGTCGACTAGCGGGAGGGCTTATGAGCAGTTCTTC
CASSPSTSGRAYEQFF
>TRBV19|TRBJ1-4|.|.|15
TGTGCCAGTACCGACAGCTATAGAACTAATGAAAAACTGTTTTTT
CASTDSYRTNEKLFF
>TRBV16|TRBJ2-1|.|.|12
TGTGCCAGCAGCCAATCCGCCCGGGAGCAGTTCTTC
CASSQSAREQFF
>TRBV25-1|TRBJ1-1|.|.|15
TGTGCCAGCAGTGAAACGACACCAATGAACACTGAAGCTTTCTTT
CASSETTPMNTEAFF
>TRBV7-2|TRBJ1-5|.|.|15
TGTGCCAGCAGCTTAGAGGGGCGAGGCAATCAGCCCCAGCATTTT
CASSLEGRGNQPQHF
>TRBV30|TRBJ2-7|TRBD2|.|15
TGTGCCTGGATCCCACGGGGTAGCGGGCGGTACGAGCAGTACTTC
CAWIPRGSGRYEQYF
>TRBV5-1|TRBJ2-5|TRBD1|.|15
TGCGCCAGCAGTCCCCCGGGACAGGGGGAGGAGACCCAGTACTTC
CASSPPGQGEETQYF
>TRBV9|TRBJ2-3|.|.|14
TGTGCCAGCAGCCTTTCGACTGGCACAGATACGCAGTATTTT
CASSLSTGTDTQYF
>TRBV6-5|TRBJ2-4|.|few|16
TGTGCCAGCAGTTACGGTGGCGGGGATCGGTTTGGCATTCAGTACTTC
CASSYGGGDRFGIQYF